This T cell receptor (beta chain) was captured by sequencing in a study of OX40 agonist ivuxolimab in advanced cancers. Study details: Ivuxolimab, which patients received intravenously every 2 weeks, was dosed at 0.01 to 10 mg/kg. Partial responses were recorded for three patients, including one with hepatocellular carcinoma and two with cutaneous melanoma.

Sequenced by immunoSEQ multiplex PCR; TCRdb stores in-frame clones only, minus some. The data show some 52,000 clones, about 86% seen once. Germline values: CDR1 MRHNA, CDR2 SNTAGT. V dropped 3 bases and J dropped 0 bases, with 4 bases sitting between them. This CDR3 spans 13 amino acids. Findings and caveats of the study: The authors also found low normalized T-cell clonal expansion in some nonresponders.

Of note for this clone: Its antigen is undetermined.

The receptor was derived from an adult with an advanced solid tumor such as melanoma, head and neck, liver or kidney cancer. The sample in question was CD4+ or CD8+ T cells sorted from blood, obtained in a trial of the OX40 agonist ivuxolimab. The chain carries TRBV6-4 and TRBJ2-3; D remains unclear. This CDR3 reads CASSEGSTDTQYF. The DNA for the CDR3 is TGTGCCAGCAGTGAAGGGAGCACAGATACGCAGTATTTT.